One sample yielded the 19 T cell receptor beta chains listed below, sequenced in a study of T cell changes during pregnancy in multiple sclerosis. Here immunoSEQ multiplex PCR was the method, and the copy in TCRdb shows in-frame clones only, minus some. The table includes some 40,000 clones, nearly 90% detected once. Source: CD8+ T cells from peripheral blood mononuclear cells, taken in the first trimester of pregnancy. The source is a female donor with multiple sclerosis, enrolled in a pregnancy study.

This sequence joins TRBV27 and TRBJ2-1; 10 bases map to TRBD2. Germline-derived CDR1 and CDR2 are MNHEY and SMNVEV (reference sequence). The CDR3 extends over 15 amino acids. With 6 bases clipped from V and 6 bases from J, the junction kept 8 bases outside the gene matches. Here the CDR3 DNA reads TGTGCCAGCAGCTACATGAGCGGGGGGGGCAATGAGCAGTTCTTC. Its translation: CASSYMSGGGNEQFF.

The gene calls are TRBV29-1 and TRBJ1-2; D not certain. V was trimmed by 0 bases and J by 4 bases, leaving 18 bases between them. Germline V gene sequence: CDR1 SQVTM, CDR2 ANQGSEA. The CDR3 is 16 residues long. CDR3 sequence reads: CSVEDPLAARGYGYTF. The CDR3 coding sequence is TGCAGCGTTGAAGATCCCTTGGCGGCCCGGGGCTATGGCTACACCTTC.

This sequence joins TRBV15 and TRBJ1-2; TRBD1 matches at 9 bases. Germline V gene sequence: CDR1 LNHNV, CDR2 YYDKDF (reference sequence). CDR3 size: 15 residues. V lost 4 bases and J lost 6; bases outside the gene matches: 9. In nucleotides, the CDR3 is TGTGCCACCAGCACAAGGGACAGGGTTGAGCATGGCTACACCTTC. Protein product: CATSTRDRVEHGYTF.

The rearrangement links TRBV23-1 to TRBJ1-5; perhaps TRBD1 as D (6 bases). TRBV23-1 is an ORF, with its function uncertain. V was shortened by 0 bases and J by 0 bases, with 9 bases between the two germline ends. This CDR3 comprises 16 residues. CDR3 coding DNA: TGCGCCAGCAGTCAATCGGGACAATTTAGCAATCAGCCCCAGCATTTT. Residues: CASSQSGQFSNQPQHF.

The chain joins TRBV7-2 to TRBJ1-2; weak D call: TRBD1 (5 bases). CDR1 and CDR2 (germline): SGHTA, FQGNSA. Trimming shortened V by 0 bases and J by 4 bases, and 9 bases separated the two germline ends. The CDR3 contains 14 residues. DNA of the CDR3: TGTGCCAGCAGCTTAGCGAAGACAGTCTATGGCTACACCTTC. It yields the protein CASSLAKTVYGYTF.

J is TRBJ2-3 and V is TRBV7-8; 10 bases are a match to TRBD2. Germline V gives CDR1 SGHVS, CDR2 FQNEAQ. V lost 5 bases to trimming and J lost 3 bases; unmatched junction nucleotides: 8. The CDR3 extends over 16 amino acids. CDR3 protein: CASSVEASGGTDTQYF. CDR3 nucleotides: TGTGCCAGCAGCGTGGAGGCTAGCGGGGGAACAGATACGCAGTATTTT.

This clone has just one count. V usage is TRBV29-1 and J usage is TRBJ2-7; D is perhaps TRBD2 (5 bases). V was trimmed by 2 bases and J by 2 bases, leaving 13 bases between them. Germline lookup yields CDR1 SQVTM and CDR2 ANQGSEA. CDR3 length: 14 residues. The CDR3 is CSVETSRTPYEQYF. The CDR3 bases are TGCAGCGTTGAAACGTCTCGGACTCCCTACGAGCAGTACTTC.

The chain joins TRBV19 to TRBJ2-3; no firm D call. Germline CDR1 is LNHDA and CDR2 is SQIVND (reference sequence). The CDR3 spans 14 residues. Deletions cut 3 bases from V and 0 bases from J, with 7 bases between. The CDR3 DNA follows: TGTGCCAGTAGTATTCCGGGTAGCACAGATACGCAGTATTTT. This gives the protein CASSIPGSTDTQYF.

This sequence joins TRBV7-9 and TRBJ2-3; weak D call: TRBD2 (6 bases). Trimming removed 5 bases from V and 3 bases from J, with 12 bases in between. This CDR3 comprises 14 residues. Germline V gene data show CDR1 as SEHNR and CDR2 as FQNEAQ (reference sequence). The CDR3 DNA reads TGTGCCAGCAGCCCAGAGGAGGGGACAGATACGCAGTATTTT. This gives the protein CASSPEEGTDTQYF.

The V and J genes are TRBV7-6 and TRBJ2-3; D unclear. This CDR3 comprises 15 residues. In germline, CDR1 is SGHVS, CDR2 FNYEAQ. The germline V and J ends were trimmed by 3 bases and 0 bases, with 10 bases remaining between them. CDR3 sequence (DNA): TGTGCCAGCAGCTTCAGGCCAGACAGCACAGATACGCAGTATTTT. Translation gives CASSFRPDSTDTQYF. The complete variable domain, with remaining parts taken from reference TRBV7-6 and TRBJ2-3, reads GAGVSQSPRYKVTKRGQDVALRCDPISGHVSLYWYRQALGQGPEFLTYFNYEAQQDKSGLPNDRFSAERPEGSISTLTIQRTEQRDSAMYRCASSFRPDSTDTQYFGPGTRLTVL.

The J gene is TRBJ2-7, the V gene TRBV4-1; 9 bases are a match to TRBD1. This CDR3 is built from 15 residues. Germline CDR1 and CDR2: MGHRA and YSYEKL. The V gene end was trimmed by 0 bases and the J gene end by 7 bases; junction bases not matched to a gene: 7. CDR3 nucleotides: TGCGCCAGCAGCCAAGATGGACAGGGGCGAAATGAGCAGTACTTC. This gives the protein CASSQDGQGRNEQYF.

The CDR3: CASSGGLNGYTF. For the CDR3, the DNA is TGTGCCAGCAGCGGGGGGTTGAATGGCTACACCTTC. The rearrangement joins TRBV11-2 to TRBJ1-2; weak D call: TRBD1 (5 bases). CDR1 is SGHAT, CDR2 FQNNGV, per germline. V lost 5 bases and J lost 6, with 10 bases in between. The CDR3 is 12 residues long.

The chain has TRBV29-1 and TRBJ1-2, with no clear D. Germline lookup yields CDR1 SQVTM and CDR2 ANQGSEA. This CDR3 is 13 amino acids long. The germline V and J ends were trimmed by 4 bases and 4 bases, with 13 bases remaining between them. The CDR3 DNA follows: TGCAGCGTTGTGGTCGAGCTCTTCTATGGCTACACCTTC. It yields the protein CSVVVELFYGYTF.

This clone was recorded only once. The chain combines TRBV6-1 with TRBJ2-5; D possibly corresponds to TRBD1 (6 bases). This CDR3 spans 15 amino acids. Trimming left V 1 base short and J 2 bases short, with 11 bases between. Germline loops: CDR1 MNHNS, CDR2 SASEGT. In DNA form, the CDR3 reads TGTGCCAGCAGTGAAGAGAACAGGGCGCAAGAGACCCAGTACTTC. This gives the protein CASSEENRAQETQYF.

In this sample, this clone turned up once. This chain uses TRBV7-9 with TRBJ2-3; D perhaps matches TRBD2 (6 bases). Germline CDR1 is SEHNR and CDR2 is FQNEAQ (reference sequence). This CDR3 has 17 residues. V lost 2 bases, J lost 6 bases, and 21 bases lay in between. For the CDR3, the DNA is TGTGCCAGCAGCTTAATGGAGGGGTTGGAGGTTTGGGATACGCAGTATTTT. This translates into CASSLMEGLEVWDTQYF.

The chain couples TRBV21-1 to TRBJ2-4; the D call of TRBD2 is as the table states it, not checked on the DNA. TRBV21-1 is a pseudogene. CDR3 length: 18 amino acids. The CDR3 spells CASRRRGSTAGELVIQYF. The CDR3, as DNA: TGTGCCAGCAGACGAAGGGGGTCGACCGCGGGGGAGCTTGTCATTCAGTACTTC.

The rearrangement links TRBV2 to TRBJ2-5; D call uncertain. The CDR3 runs to 11 residues. The V and J ends lost 7 bases and 2 bases respectively, with 5 bases between them. Per germline, CDR1 SNHLY and CDR2 FYNNEI. The CDR3 nucleotides are TGTGCCAGCATCGTACAAGAGACCCAGTACTTC. It codes for CASIVQETQYF.

The genes are TRBV5-6 and TRBJ1-4; D is possibly TRBD1 (5 bases). V was cut by 2 bases and J by 4 bases, with 9 bases left in between. This CDR3 contains 14 residues. CDR1 and CDR2 from the germline V gene are SGHDT and YYEEEE. CDR3 amino acids: CASSLGAYNEKLFF. CDR3 DNA sequence: TGTGCCAGCAGCTTAGGGGCTTATAATGAAAAACTGTTTTTT. The complete variable domain, with remaining parts taken from reference TRBV5-6 and TRBJ1-4, reads DAGVTQSPTHLIKTRGQQVTLRCSPKSGHDTVSWYQQALGQGPQFIFQYYEEEERQRGNFPDRFSGHQFPNYSSELNVNALLLGDSALYLCASSLGAYNEKLFFGSGTQLSVL.

CDR3 nucleotide sequence: TGTGCCAGCAGTGAATCCCCAAACAGGGCCCAGTACTTC. This translates into CASSESPNRAQYF. The genes are TRBV25-1 and TRBJ2-5, with D possibly matching TRBD1 (6 bases). Germline lookup yields CDR1 MGHDK and CDR2 SYGVNS. The CDR3 contains 13 residues. The V gene lost 1 base and the J gene lost 9 bases, with 12 bases spanning the gap.